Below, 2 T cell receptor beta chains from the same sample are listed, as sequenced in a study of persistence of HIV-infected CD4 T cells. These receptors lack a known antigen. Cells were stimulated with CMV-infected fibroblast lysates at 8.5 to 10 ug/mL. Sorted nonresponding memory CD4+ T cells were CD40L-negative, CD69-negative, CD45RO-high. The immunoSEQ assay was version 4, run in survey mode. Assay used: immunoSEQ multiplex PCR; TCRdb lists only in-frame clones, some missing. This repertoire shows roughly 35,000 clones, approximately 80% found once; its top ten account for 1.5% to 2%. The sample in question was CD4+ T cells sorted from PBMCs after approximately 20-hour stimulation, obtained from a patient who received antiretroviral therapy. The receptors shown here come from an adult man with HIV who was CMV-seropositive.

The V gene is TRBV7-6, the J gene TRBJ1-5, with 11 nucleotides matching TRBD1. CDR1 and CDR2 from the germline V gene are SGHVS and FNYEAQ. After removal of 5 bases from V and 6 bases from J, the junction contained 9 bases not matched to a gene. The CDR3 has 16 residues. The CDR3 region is CASSPRTGGLLQPQHF. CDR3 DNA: TGTGCCAGCAGCCCCCGGACAGGGGGCCTTCTTCAGCCCCAGCATTTT.

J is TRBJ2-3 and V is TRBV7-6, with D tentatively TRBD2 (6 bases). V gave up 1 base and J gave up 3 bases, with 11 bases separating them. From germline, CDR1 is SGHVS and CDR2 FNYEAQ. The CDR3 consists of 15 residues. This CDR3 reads CASSLVAELTDTQYF. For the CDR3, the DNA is TGTGCCAGCAGCTTAGTAGCGGAACTTACAGATACGCAGTATTTT.